Reported below is one TCR beta chain. Its antigen remains undetermined. Base-call qualities are not available, and no considerably larger clone is one nucleotide away. This entry is derived from a study of T-cell memory formation after mild COVID-19 (dated by TCRdb to the early 2020s). Notes on the research overall: TCR sequence clusters from the two donors were found to be largely donor specific. In a couple of donors, T-cell clones that expanded and contracted after mild COVID-19 were tracked by sequencing TCRalpha and TCRbeta repertoires over time. The cohort was made up of two young adult volunteers, one female and one male, who were previously healthy. Results the study describes overall, beyond this receptor: Contracting CD4+ clones appeared mostly in the CM and EM memory subsets, whereas CD8+ clones were enriched in EMRA. The second-wave clones that peaked on day 37 were not confirmed to be SARS-CoV-2 specific. Clones that contracted from day 15 to 85 showed balanced CD4/CD8 phenotypes, whereas a second wave of clones that expanded from day 15 to 37 leaned towards CD4+. Some responding clones were detected in pre-infection memory, suggesting pre-existing cross-reactive memory T cells joined the SARS-CoV-2 response. Only a couple of mild cases were covered in the study, and larger cohorts including severe cases with pre-infection samples were considered necessary.

Ficoll-Paque density gradient centrifugation was the method used to isolate PBMCs. V is clipped by 2 bases and J by 9 bases, and the sequence between their germline boundaries is 17 bases long. From the cysteine up to the phenylalanine, the CDR3 has a length of 16 residues. Of the read, only the CDR3 DNA is kept; its 48 bases are in frame from base 1. The sample was run on an Illumina NovaSeq 6000. cDNA libraries for TCRalpha and TCRbeta were prepared by 5'RACE using constant-segment primers, with sample barcodes and unique molecular identifiers added. Trizol reagent was used to extract RNA from every sample. The libraries were amplified in two PCR steps, and the second step added a second sample barcode and Illumina TruSeq adapters. Sequencing of the libraries was done on an Illumina NovaSeq, producing 2 x 150 bp paired-end reads. The authors' analysis ran thus. Reads were demultiplexed and collapsed into UMI-guided consensus sequences with migec v1.2.7. Using mixcr v2.1.11, the UMI consensuses were aligned to TRA and TRB V and J templates and assembled into clonotypes. A clonotype was counted as expanded or contracted only if both edgeR and NoisET called the change significant, with noise models trained on biological replicates. For edgeR calls, the cutoffs were a false discovery rate-adjusted p below 0.01 and a log2 fold-change threshold of 1. As an exploratory analysis of dynamics, max-normalized trajectories of the 1000 most abundant clonotypes were examined by PCA with hierarchical clustering. Each responding clone was given a CD4 or CD8 phenotype based on the CD4+ and CD8+ repertoires, which had been sequenced separately. TCRdb redid the processing of the public reads, applying fastp at Q25 and MiXCR, and retained in-frame beta chains. Rows matching on CDR3 protein sequence are summarized as one entry with the most common DNA and genes. The V and J calls and clone size come from TCRdb's table, not from the authors' own analysis. Recorded for this sample are hundreds of thousands of distinct CDR3 sequences; about a sixth of them occurred a single time. 3.5% to 4% of the sample rests with the top ten.

This clonotype originated in a young man who had mild COVID-19 (a few samples of this study predate the infection). The sample titles of this study are shuffled in the database, so cell type and time point are left out; the donor was told from shared clones. This chain is built from TRBV12-3 or TRBV12-4 and TRBJ1-6; the D segment cannot be called with confidence. Sequencing input: PBMCs or a T cell subset sorted from them (not recorded which). The nucleotide sequence reads as follows: TGTGCCAGCAGTTTAACCCTTGTACGGATGGGTTCACCCCTCCACTTT. Translated, it gives CASSLTLVRMGSPLHF.